This is a list of T cell receptor beta chains from one sample in a study of OX40 agonist ivuxolimab in advanced cancers. Data came from immunoSEQ multiplex PCR; TCRdb stores just in-frame clones and leaves some out. The table lists fewer than 70,000 clones, about 89% of them singletons, with around 15% in the top ten. Material: CD4+ or CD8+ T cells sorted from blood, obtained in a trial of the OX40 agonist ivuxolimab. These receptors were obtained from an adult with an advanced solid tumor such as melanoma, head and neck, liver or kidney cancer. CDR3s include the opening cysteine and the closing phenylalanine or tryptophan. The D gene is left open where the match is weak.

V gene,D gene,J gene,CDR3 protein
TRBV7-2,NA,TRBJ2-1,CASSYSPGLPTRNEQFF
TRBV20-1,NA,TRBJ2-7,CSAHSGYEQYF
TRBV7-2,TRBD2,TRBJ2-7,CASSPQATSGIYEQYF
TRBV7-2,NA,TRBJ2-5,CASSLVEGPETQYF
TRBV7-2,TRBD2,TRBJ2-1,CASRRTGTSGTNEQFF
TRBV5-1,NA,TRBJ1-1,CASSSSFTGRTEAFF
TRBV7-2,NA,TRBJ2-5,CASSLAGTYQETQYF
TRBV7-2,TRBD2,TRBJ2-7,CASSSQNLAGGYEQYF
TRBV11-3,NA,TRBJ2-7,CASSPLSQGIPYEQYF
TRBV28,NA,TRBJ2-5,CASSFGATQYF
TRBV7-3,NA,TRBJ2-5,CASSRERQETQYF
TRBV18,NA,TRBJ1-5,CASSTGWDQPQHF
TRBV10-2,NA,TRBJ2-7,CASRGGTGGVEQYF
TRBV5-4,NA,TRBJ1-4,CASSGGPNEKLFF
TRBV4-3,NA,TRBJ2-3,CASSQDRGGLVTDTQYF
TRBV7-2,TRBD2,TRBJ2-3,CASSLRLAGVADTQYF